These T cell receptor beta chains were read from a single sample in a study of Ad26.COV2.S vaccination and SARS-CoV-2 variants. This table comes from immunoSEQ multiplex PCR, and its TCRdb copy is limited to in-frame clones, with some not included. The sample has 500,000 or so clones; roughly nine tenths are singletons. Sequences were derived from peripheral blood, sampled in a trial of Ad26.COV2.S vaccine versus placebo. These receptors originate from a person aged 18-65 years who received the Ad26.COV2.S COVID-19 vaccine or a placebo. Each CDR3 is given with its conserved first and last residue. The order of the fields is D gene, clone size, J gene, V gene, CDR3 protein, CDR3 DNA. D genes are given only for firm matches. Clone size is given for some rows only: seen once, a few or many times, or a class if the clone is expanded.

-,-,TRBJ2-2,TRBV27,CASSLTRPGELFF,TGTGCCAGCAGTTTAACTCGTCCCGGGGAGCTGTTTTTT
-,few,TRBJ1-5,TRBV5-6,CASRPLGGFNINQPQHF,TGTGCCAGCAGACCCCTGGGGGGGTTTAATATCAATCAGCCCCAGCATTTT
-,-,TRBJ2-7,TRBV7-9,CASSFLGVEQYF,TGTGCCAGCAGCTTTTTGGGGGTCGAGCAGTACTTC
-,few,TRBJ2-2,TRBV19,CASMGRENTGELFF,TGTGCCAGTATGGGCAGGGAGAACACCGGGGAGCTGTTTTTT
-,-,TRBJ2-7,TRBV7-9,CASSSFDRTYEQYF,TGTGCCAGCAGCTCATTTGACAGGACCTACGAGCAGTACTTC
-,-,TRBJ2-5,TRBV28,CASSSPGEETQYF,TGTGCCAGCAGTTCCCCGGGGGAAGAGACCCAGTACTTC
-,-,TRBJ1-4,TRBV4-2,CASSQDLGATNEKLFF,TGTGCCAGCAGCCAAGATCTAGGGGCAACTAATGAAAAACTGTTTTTT
TRBD1,-,TRBJ1-6,TRBV15,CATSPLGGQGASPLHF,TGTGCCACCAGCCCCCTCGGAGGGCAGGGGGCCTCACCCCTCCACTTT
-,-,TRBJ2-1,TRBV7-3,CASSPAASSYNEQFF,TGTGCCAGCAGTCCCGCGGCGAGCTCCTACAATGAGCAGTTCTTC
-,-,TRBJ1-2,TRBV27,CASSPALWGIYGYTF,TGTGCCAGCAGCCCCGCGCTCTGGGGCATCTATGGCTACACCTTC
-,-,TRBJ1-2,TRBV5-1,CASSSSTRNYGYTF,TGCGCCAGCAGCTCCTCCACCCGAAACTATGGCTACACCTTC
TRBD2,-,TRBJ2-5,TRBV11-3,CASSLRGGGSGEKETQYF,TGTGCCAGCAGCTTAAGAGGCGGGGGTAGCGGGGAGAAAGAGACCCAGTACTTC
-,-,TRBJ2-2,TRBV6-5,CASSSDTGELFF,TGTGCCAGCAGTTCCGACACCGGGGAGCTGTTTTTT
TRBD2,-,TRBJ2-3,TRBV5-1,CASSFSGGGTDTQYF,TGCGCCAGCAGCTTTAGCGGGGGGGGCACAGATACGCAGTATTTT
-,-,TRBJ2-7,TRBV10-3,CAISGEYEQYF,TGTGCCATCAGTGGAGAGTACGAGCAGTACTTC
TRBD2,-,TRBJ2-1,TRBV7-3,CASSPPGLAGVPNEQFF,TGTGCCAGCAGCCCACCGGGACTAGCGGGAGTCCCCAATGAGCAGTTCTTC
-,-,TRBJ2-3,TRBV19,CASSARGSTDTQYF,TGTGCCAGTAGTGCCAGGGGTAGCACAGATACGCAGTATTTT
-,few,TRBJ2-1,TRBV18,CASSPSSDEQFF,TGTGCCAGCTCACCAAGTAGCGATGAGCAGTTCTTC
-,-,TRBJ2-7,TRBV28,CATSLYYEQYF,TGTGCCACCAGCCTCTACTACGAGCAGTACTTC
TRBD1,-,TRBJ1-1,TRBV9,CASSSQGGLAEAFF,TGTGCCAGCAGCTCCCAGGGGGGGCTGGCTGAAGCTTTCTTT
TRBD1,once,TRBJ2-4,TRBV27,CASSPSSGDRVLDIQYF,TGTGCCAGCAGCCCCTCCTCGGGGGACAGGGTTTTAGACATTCAGTACTTC
-,-,TRBJ2-1,TRBV5-1,CASSLDSRVFRDEQFF,TGCGCCAGCAGCCTAGACTCCAGGGTTTTTCGGGATGAGCAGTTCTTC
TRBD2,-,TRBJ2-1,TRBV3-1/TRBV3-2,CASSQDLRGGSYNEQFF,TGTGCCAGCAGCCAAGATCTACGCGGGGGCTCCTACAATGAGCAGTTCTTC
-,-,TRBJ1-1,TRBV10-2,CASSDRETEAFF,TGCGCCAGCAGTGACAGGGAGACTGAAGCTTTCTTT
TRBD2,-,TRBJ2-5,TRBV19,CASSLWASGRQETQYF,TGTGCCAGTAGTTTATGGGCTAGCGGGAGGCAAGAGACCCAGTACTTC
-,-,TRBJ2-2,TRBV28,CASSLGVTNTGELFF,TGTGCCAGCAGTTTGGGAGTAACGAACACCGGGGAGCTGTTTTTT
TRBD1,-,TRBJ1-3,TRBV5-1,CASSFGTDGNTIYF,TGCGCCAGCAGCTTCGGGACAGATGGAAACACCATATATTTT
-,-,TRBJ2-1,TRBV2,CASSGYNEQFF,TGTGCCAGCAGTGGGTACAATGAGCAGTTCTTC
-,-,TRBJ1-2,TRBV19,CASSPSGPRGSYGYTF,TGTGCCAGTAGTCCCTCAGGACCACGGGGGAGCTATGGCTACACCTTC
-,-,TRBJ1-3,TRBV10-3,CAIMTASGNTIYF,TGTGCCATCATGACGGCCTCTGGAAACACCATATATTTT
-,-,TRBJ1-1,TRBV5-7,CASSWPYGDPGTEAFF,TGTGCCAGCAGCTGGCCTTATGGGGACCCAGGGACTGAAGCTTTCTTT
-,-,TRBJ1-1,TRBV2,CASSPPSTEAFF,TGTGCCAGCAGTCCCCCAAGCACGGAGGCTTTCTTT
-,once,TRBJ2-2,TRBV18,CASSLGAGRTGELFF,TGTGCCAGCTCCTTAGGGGCAGGACGGACCGGGGAGCTGTTTTTT
-,few,TRBJ1-6,TRBV12-3/TRBV12-4,CASTLGRDSPLHF,TGTGCCAGCACCCTGGGTCGGGATTCACCCCTCCACTTT
-,-,TRBJ2-2,TRBV5-4,CASSSGDNLNTGELFF,TGTGCCAGCAGCTCGGGGGACAATCTAAACACCGGGGAGCTGTTTTTT
TRBD1,-,TRBJ1-1,TRBV5-1,CASRPNRGVDTEAFF,TGCGCCAGCAGACCTAACAGGGGGGTAGACACTGAAGCTTTCTTT
-,-,TRBJ1-1,TRBV30,CAWRVFTEAFF,TGTGCCTGGAGGGTGTTCACTGAAGCTTTCTTT
-,-,TRBJ1-3,TRBV25-1,CASSSQGSGNTIYF,TGTGCCAGCAGTTCTCAGGGCTCTGGAAACACCATATATTTT
-,-,TRBJ1-5,TRBV9,CASSVAGAGPQHF,TGTGCCAGCAGCGTCGCAGGGGCCGGGCCCCAGCATTTT
TRBD1,-,TRBJ2-2,TRBV11-3,CASSLDRGQTGELFF,TGTGCCAGCAGCTTAGACAGGGGGCAGACCGGGGAGCTGTTTTTT
-,many,TRBJ1-5,TRBV19,CASRRDSNQPQHF,TGTGCCAGCCGCCGGGATAGCAATCAGCCCCAGCATTTT
-,-,TRBJ1-1,TRBV19,CASARWVAIGTEAFF,TGTGCCAGTGCCCGCTGGGTCGCTATAGGCACTGAAGCTTTCTTT
-,-,TRBJ1-6,TRBV7-8,CASSLFGGDNSPLHF,TGTGCCAGCAGCTTGTTTGGCGGGGATAATTCACCCCTCCACTTT
TRBD1,-,TRBJ1-5,TRBV4-2,CASSQMDRGLEQPQHF,TGTGCCAGCAGCCAAATGGACAGGGGGCTTGAACAGCCCCAGCATTTT
-,once,TRBJ2-3,TRBV5-4,CASSLGLGRGGTQYF,TGTGCCAGCAGCTTGGGTCTCGGCAGGGGTGGGACGCAGTATTTT
-,-,TRBJ2-1,TRBV4-3,CASSQQIPSYNEQFF,TGCGCCAGCAGCCAACAGATACCCTCCTACAATGAGCAGTTCTTC